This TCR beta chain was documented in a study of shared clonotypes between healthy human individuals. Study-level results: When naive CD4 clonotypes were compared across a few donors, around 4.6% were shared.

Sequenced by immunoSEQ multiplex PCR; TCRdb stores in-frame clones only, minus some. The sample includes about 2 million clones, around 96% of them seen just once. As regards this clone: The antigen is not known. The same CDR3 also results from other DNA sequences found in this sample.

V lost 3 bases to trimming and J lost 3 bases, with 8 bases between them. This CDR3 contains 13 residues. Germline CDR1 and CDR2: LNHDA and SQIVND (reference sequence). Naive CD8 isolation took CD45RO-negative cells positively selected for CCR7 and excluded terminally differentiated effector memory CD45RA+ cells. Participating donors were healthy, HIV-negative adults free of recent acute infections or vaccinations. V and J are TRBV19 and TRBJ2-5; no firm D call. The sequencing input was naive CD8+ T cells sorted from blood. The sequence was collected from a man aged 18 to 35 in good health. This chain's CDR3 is CASSIDPEETQYF. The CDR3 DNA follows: TGTGCCAGTAGTATTGACCCGGAAGAGACCCAGTACTTC.